This T cell receptor (beta chain) was sequenced in a study of Graves' ophthalmopathy and Graves' hyperthyroidism. The CDR3 length is 14 residues. Between the trimmed V and J ends, which lost 1 base and 4 bases, there was a span of 10 bases. As the template, RNA transcripts were used to amplify TCR beta CDR3 regions. The first-round RT-PCR employed HTBI primers together with the Qiagen OneStep RT-PCR kit. A multiplex PCR was then performed as the second round. TCRdb re-called the multiplex PCR reads through MiXCR, storing one row per CDR3 protein. The sample contains some 350,000 distinct CDR3 sequences, roughly 17% of which appear only once. PBMCs were density-gradient isolated from approximately 9.8 ml fresh blood.

The clonotype was recovered from an adult woman with stable Graves' hyperthyroidism. Sequenced: peripheral blood. The rearrangement joins TRBV12-3 or TRBV12-4 to TRBJ1-2; maybe TRBD1 (5 bases). The chain's CDR3 is CASSLETALYGYTF. As DNA, the CDR3 is TGTGCCAGCAGTTTAGAGACAGCCCTCTATGGCTACACCTTC.